This T cell receptor (beta chain) derives from a study of shared clonotypes between healthy human individuals. This CDR3 is built from 15 residues. Per germline, CDR1 MNHEY and CDR2 SVGAGI. J lost 5 bases, V lost 6 bases, and 3 bases had no gene match. When replicate PCRs were run on unsorted PBMC, they used approximately 0.3 ug DNA, 30,000 to 35,000 T cell genomes. As handled by the study authors: ImmunoSEQ yielded junction-only sequences lacking quality scores, so filtering differed. The assay was immunoSEQ multiplex PCR, and TCRdb's table has in-frame clones only and misses some. V, J and clone size are taken as reported in that table, and D and trimming were inferred from the DNA itself. The table shows approximately 460,000 clones, with 70% to 80% occurring only once.

Sequenced: PBMCs. This TCR was sampled from a woman aged 40 to 50 in good health. Some clones in this sample may be carry-over from other donors' samples. The chain has TRBV6-5 and TRBJ2-3; 15 bases align to TRBD2. CDR3 amino acids: CASSRGLAGGDTQYF. In DNA form, the CDR3 reads TGTGCCAGCAGCCGGGGACTAGCGGGAGGAGATACGCAGTATTTT.